Listed here is a single T cell receptor beta chain. This sample is part of a study of T cell changes during pregnancy in multiple sclerosis. Method: immunoSEQ multiplex PCR; TCRdb's copy keeps in-frame clones and lacks some. The data contain tens of thousands of clones, 91% of them seen just once; the ten biggest clones take up almost 2%. The V gene's germline CDR1 is SGDLS and CDR2 YYNGEE. J lost 2 bases, V lost 2 bases, and 6 bases had no gene match. This CDR3 spans 16 amino acids. The specimen comprised CD4+ T cells from peripheral blood mononuclear cells, sampled after pregnancy. The chain uses TRBV9 and TRBJ2-3; 9 bases map to TRBD2. The sequence was collected from a female donor in good health, enrolled as a control in a pregnancy study. The chain's CDR3 is CASSVAGGPITDTQYF. The CDR3 bases are TGTGCCAGCAGCGTTGCGGGAGGGCCAATCACAGATACGCAGTATTTT.